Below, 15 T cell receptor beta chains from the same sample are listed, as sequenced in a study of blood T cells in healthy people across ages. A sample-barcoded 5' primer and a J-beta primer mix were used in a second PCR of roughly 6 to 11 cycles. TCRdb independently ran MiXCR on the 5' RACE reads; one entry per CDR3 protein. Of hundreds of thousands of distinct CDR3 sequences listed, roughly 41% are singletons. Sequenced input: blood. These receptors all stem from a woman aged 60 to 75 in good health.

In nucleotides, the CDR3 is TGTGCCAGCAGCCTCCGGACAGGGAGTATGAATGAGCAGTTCTTC. It specifies CASSLRTGSMNEQFF. The chain combines TRBV11-3 with TRBJ2-1, with 8 positions matching TRBD1. Unmatched junction bases numbered 10, after V lost 5 bases and J lost 7 bases. CDR3 length: 15 amino acids. CDR1 SGHNT and CDR2 YENEEA come from the germline V gene.

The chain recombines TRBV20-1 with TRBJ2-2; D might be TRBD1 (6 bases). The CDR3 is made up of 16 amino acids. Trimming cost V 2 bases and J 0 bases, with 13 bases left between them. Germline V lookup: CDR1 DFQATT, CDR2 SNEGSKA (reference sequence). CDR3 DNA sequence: TGCAGTGCTAGAAAGAGTACAGGGTCGAACACCGGGGAGCTGTTTTTT. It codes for CSARKSTGSNTGELFF.

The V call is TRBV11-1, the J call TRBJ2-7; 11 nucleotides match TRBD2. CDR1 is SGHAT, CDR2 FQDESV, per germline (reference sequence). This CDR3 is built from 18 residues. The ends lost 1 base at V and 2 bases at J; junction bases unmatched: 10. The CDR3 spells CASSLGGQGTSGAYEQYF. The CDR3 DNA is TGTGCCAGCAGCTTAGGGGGCCAGGGGACTAGCGGCGCCTACGAGCAGTACTTC.

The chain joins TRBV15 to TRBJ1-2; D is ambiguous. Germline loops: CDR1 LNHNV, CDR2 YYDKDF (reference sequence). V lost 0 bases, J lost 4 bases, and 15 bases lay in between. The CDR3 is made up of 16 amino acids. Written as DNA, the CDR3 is TGTGCCACCAGCAGAGATCCCACTTTTCCCTCCTATGGCTACACCTTC. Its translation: CATSRDPTFPSYGYTF.

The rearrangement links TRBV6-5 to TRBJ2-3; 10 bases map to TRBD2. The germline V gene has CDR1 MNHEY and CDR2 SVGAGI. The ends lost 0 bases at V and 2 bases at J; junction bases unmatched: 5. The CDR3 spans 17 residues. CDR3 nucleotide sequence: TGTGCCAGCAGTTACTCTGCTAGCGGGGGACTCACAGATACGCAGTATTTT. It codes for CASSYSASGGLTDTQYF.

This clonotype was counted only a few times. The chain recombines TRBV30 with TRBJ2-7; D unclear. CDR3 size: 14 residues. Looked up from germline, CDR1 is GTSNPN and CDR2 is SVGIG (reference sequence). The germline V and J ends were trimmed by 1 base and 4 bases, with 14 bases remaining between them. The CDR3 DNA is TGTGCCTGGAGTGGGTCCCTCTCTCCTTACGAGCAGTACTTC. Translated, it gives CAWSGSLSPYEQYF.

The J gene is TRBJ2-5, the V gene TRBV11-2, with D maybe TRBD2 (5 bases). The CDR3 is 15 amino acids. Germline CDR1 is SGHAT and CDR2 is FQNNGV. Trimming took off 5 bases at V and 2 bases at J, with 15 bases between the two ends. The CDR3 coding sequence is TGTGCCAGCAGCCCCCAGTCGGGCGGGCAAGAGACCCAGTACTTC. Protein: CASSPQSGGQETQYF.

The DNA of the CDR3 is TGTGCCAGCAGTTTCACGCAGGGTGGGGTGACCCAGTACTTC. Amino acid sequence: CASSFTQGGVTQYF. The rearrangement links TRBV27 to TRBJ2-5; weak D call: TRBD1 (5 bases). The germline gives CDR1 MNHEY, CDR2 SMNVEV (reference sequence). The V and J ends lost 3 bases and 7 bases respectively, with 15 bases between them. The CDR3 spans 14 residues.

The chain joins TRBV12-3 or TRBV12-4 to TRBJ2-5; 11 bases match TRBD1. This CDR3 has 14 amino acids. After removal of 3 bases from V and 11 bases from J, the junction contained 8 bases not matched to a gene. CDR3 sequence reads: CASSLDRGHNEQYF. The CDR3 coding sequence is TGTGCCAGCAGTTTGGACAGGGGGCACAATGAGCAGTACTTC.

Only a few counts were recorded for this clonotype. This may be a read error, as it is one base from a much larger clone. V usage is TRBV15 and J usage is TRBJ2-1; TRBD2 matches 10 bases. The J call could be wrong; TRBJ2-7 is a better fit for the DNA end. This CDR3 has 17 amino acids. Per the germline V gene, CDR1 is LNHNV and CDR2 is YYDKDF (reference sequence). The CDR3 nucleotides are TGTGCCACCAGCAGAGACCCAGCGGGAGGGTTCTACAATGAGCAGTACTTC. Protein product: CATSRDPAGGFYNEQYF.

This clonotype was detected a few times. CDR3 bases: TGTGCCATCCCGCAGGAGAGCTCCTACGAGCAGTACTTC. The encoded protein is CAIPQESSYEQYF. The V call is TRBV6-5, the J call TRBJ2-7; D unclear. The CDR3 consists of 13 residues. Germline CDR1 reads MNHEY; CDR2 reads SVGAGI. V was cut by 10 bases and J by 0 bases, with 13 bases left in between.

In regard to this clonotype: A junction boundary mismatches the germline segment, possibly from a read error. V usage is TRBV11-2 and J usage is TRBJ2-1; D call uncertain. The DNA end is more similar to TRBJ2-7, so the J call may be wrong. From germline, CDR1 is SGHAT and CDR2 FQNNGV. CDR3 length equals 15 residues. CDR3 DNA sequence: TGTGCCGGCAGCTTAGCTCGTGGCACCTACAATGAGCAGTACTTC. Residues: CAGSLARGTYNEQYF.

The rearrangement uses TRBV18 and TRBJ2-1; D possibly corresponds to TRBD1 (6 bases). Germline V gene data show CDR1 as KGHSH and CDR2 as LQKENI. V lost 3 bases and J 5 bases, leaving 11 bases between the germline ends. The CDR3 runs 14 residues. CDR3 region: CASSPGTHNNEQFF. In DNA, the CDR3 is TGTGCCAGCTCACCCGGGACACATAACAATGAGCAGTTCTTC.

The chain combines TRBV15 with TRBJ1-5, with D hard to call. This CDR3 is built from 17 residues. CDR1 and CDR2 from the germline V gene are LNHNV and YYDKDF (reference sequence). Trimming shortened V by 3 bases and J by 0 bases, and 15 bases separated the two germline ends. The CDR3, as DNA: TGTGCCACCAGCAGTCCTCGAGGTCAAAATAGCAATCAGCCCCAGCATTTT. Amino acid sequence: CATSSPRGQNSNQPQHF. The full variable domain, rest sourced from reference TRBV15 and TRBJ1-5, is DAMVIQNPRYQVTQFGKPVTLSCSQTLNHNVMYWYQQKSSQAPKLLFHYYDKDFNNEADTPDNFQSRRPNTSFCFLDIRSPGLGDTAMYLCATSSPRGQNSNQPQHFGDGTRLSIL.

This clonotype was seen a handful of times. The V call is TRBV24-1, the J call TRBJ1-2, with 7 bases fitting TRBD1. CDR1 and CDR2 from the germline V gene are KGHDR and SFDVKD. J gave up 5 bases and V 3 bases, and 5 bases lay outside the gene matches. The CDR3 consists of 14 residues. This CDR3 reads CATSDHGTAYGYTF. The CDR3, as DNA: TGTGCCACCAGTGATCACGGGACAGCATATGGCTACACCTTC.